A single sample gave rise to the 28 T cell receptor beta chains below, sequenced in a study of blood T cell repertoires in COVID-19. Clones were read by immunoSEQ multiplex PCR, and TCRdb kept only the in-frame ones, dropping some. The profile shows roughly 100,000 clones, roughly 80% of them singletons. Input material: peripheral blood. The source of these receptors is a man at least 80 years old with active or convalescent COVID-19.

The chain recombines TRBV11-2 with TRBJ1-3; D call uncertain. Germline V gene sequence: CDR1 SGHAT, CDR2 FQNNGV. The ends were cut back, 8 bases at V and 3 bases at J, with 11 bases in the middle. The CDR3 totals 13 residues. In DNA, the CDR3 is TGTGCCAGCCAGCACGGGGTTGGAAACACCATATATTTT. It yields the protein CASQHGVGNTIYF. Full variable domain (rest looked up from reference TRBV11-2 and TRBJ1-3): EAGVAQSPRYKIIEKRQSVAFWCNPISGHATLYWYQQILGQGPKLLIQFQNNGVVDDSQLPKDRFSAERLKGVDSTLKIQPAKLEDSAVYLCASQHGVGNTIYFGEGSWLTVV.

The CDR3 region is CASKIDSTYNEQFF. CDR3 bases: TGTGCCAGCAAAATCGACAGTACCTACAATGAGCAGTTCTTC. The V and J genes are TRBV6-1 and TRBJ2-1, with a tentative D call TRBD1 (5 bases). Germline V CDR1 and CDR2: MNHNS, SASEGT. The V gene lost 7 bases and the J gene lost 2 bases, with 12 bases spanning the gap. This CDR3 contains 14 residues.

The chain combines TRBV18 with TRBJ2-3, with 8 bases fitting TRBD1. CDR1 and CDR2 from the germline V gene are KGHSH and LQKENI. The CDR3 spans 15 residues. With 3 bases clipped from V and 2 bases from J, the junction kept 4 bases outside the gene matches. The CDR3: CASSPRTGITDTQYF. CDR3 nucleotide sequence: TGTGCCAGCTCACCTCGGACAGGGATCACAGATACGCAGTATTTT.

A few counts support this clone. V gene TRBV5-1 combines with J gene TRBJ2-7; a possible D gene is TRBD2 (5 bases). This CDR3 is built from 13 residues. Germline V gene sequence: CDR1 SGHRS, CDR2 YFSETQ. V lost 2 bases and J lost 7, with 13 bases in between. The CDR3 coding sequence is TGCGCCAGCAGCTTTGCGGGCCAGAGGGAGCAGTACTTC. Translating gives CASSFAGQREQYF.

The CDR3 nucleotides are TGTGCCAGCAGCTTTTGGGGCTACACCGGGGAGCTGTTTTTT. It codes for CASSFWGYTGELFF. The rearrangement links TRBV6-5 to TRBJ2-2, with a possible D match to TRBD1 (5 bases). The length of the CDR3 is 14 residues. From germline, CDR1 is MNHEY and CDR2 SVGAGI. V was pared by 6 bases and J by 3 bases, with 11 bases between.

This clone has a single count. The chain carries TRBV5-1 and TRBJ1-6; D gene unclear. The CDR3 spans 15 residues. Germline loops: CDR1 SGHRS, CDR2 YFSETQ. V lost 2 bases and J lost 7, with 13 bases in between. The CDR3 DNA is TGCGCCAGCAGCTTCTCCCAGGAAAGCAATTCACCCCTCCACTTT. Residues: CASSFSQESNSPLHF.

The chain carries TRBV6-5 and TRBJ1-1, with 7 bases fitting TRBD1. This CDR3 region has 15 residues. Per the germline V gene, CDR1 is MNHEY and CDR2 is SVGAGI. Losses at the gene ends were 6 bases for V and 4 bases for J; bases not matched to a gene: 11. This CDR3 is CASSKVQGRRTEAFF. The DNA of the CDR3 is TGTGCCAGCAGCAAAGTACAGGGGAGGCGCACTGAAGCTTTCTTT.

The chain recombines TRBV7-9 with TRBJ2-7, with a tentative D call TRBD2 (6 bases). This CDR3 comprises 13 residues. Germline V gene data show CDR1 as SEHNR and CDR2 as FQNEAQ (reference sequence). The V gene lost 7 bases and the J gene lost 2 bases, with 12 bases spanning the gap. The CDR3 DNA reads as TGTGCCAGCACCCCGTGGGGGGCCTACGAGCAGTACTTC. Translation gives CASTPWGAYEQYF.

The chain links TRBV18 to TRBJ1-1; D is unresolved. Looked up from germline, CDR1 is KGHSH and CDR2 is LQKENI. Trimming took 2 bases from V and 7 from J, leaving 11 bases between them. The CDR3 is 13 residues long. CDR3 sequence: CASSPSVGLEAFF. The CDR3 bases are TGTGCCAGCTCACCATCAGTGGGCCTTGAAGCTTTCTTT.

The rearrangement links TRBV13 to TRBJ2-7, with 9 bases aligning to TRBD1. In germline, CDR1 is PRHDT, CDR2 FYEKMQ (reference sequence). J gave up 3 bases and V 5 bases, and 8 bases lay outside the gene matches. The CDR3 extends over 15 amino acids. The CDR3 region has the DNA TGTGCCAGCAGCCCCCGACAGGGGGATATCTACGAGCAGTACTTC. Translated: CASSPRQGDIYEQYF.

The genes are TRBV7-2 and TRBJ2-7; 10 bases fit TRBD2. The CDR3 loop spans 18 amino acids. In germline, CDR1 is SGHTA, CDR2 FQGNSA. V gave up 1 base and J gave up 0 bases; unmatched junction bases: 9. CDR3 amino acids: CASSLVGLAGGHSYEQYF. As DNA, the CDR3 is TGTGCCAGCAGCTTAGTCGGCTTAGCGGGGGGCCACTCCTACGAGCAGTACTTC.

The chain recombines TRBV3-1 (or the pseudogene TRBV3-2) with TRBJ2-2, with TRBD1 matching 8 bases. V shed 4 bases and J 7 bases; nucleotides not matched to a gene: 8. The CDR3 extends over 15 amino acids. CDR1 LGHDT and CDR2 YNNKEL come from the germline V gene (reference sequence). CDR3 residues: CASSLPGQVGGELFF. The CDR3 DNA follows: TGTGCCAGCAGCCTTCCGGGACAGGTCGGCGGGGAGCTGTTTTTT.

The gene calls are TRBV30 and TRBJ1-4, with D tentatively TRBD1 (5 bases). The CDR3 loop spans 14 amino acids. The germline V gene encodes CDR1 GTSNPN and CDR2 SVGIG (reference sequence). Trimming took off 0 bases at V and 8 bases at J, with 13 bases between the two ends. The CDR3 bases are TGTGCCTGGAGTGTACGTGGAGGGGACGAAAAACTGTTTTTT. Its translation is CAWSVRGGDEKLFF.

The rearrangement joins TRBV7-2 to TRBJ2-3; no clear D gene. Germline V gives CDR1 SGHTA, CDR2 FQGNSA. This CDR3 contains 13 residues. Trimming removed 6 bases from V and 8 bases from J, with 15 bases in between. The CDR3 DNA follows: TGTGCCAGCAGTTTCCCGACCGGAGCTACGCAGTATTTT. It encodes CASSFPTGATQYF.

The CDR3 region has the DNA TGTGCCAGTACCGACAGGGGAGGGGATGGCTACACCTTC. It is translated as CASTDRGGDGYTF. The gene calls are TRBV19 and TRBJ1-2, with 8 bases aligning to TRBD1. CDR1 LNHDA and CDR2 SQIVND come from the germline V gene (reference sequence). The CDR3 contains 13 residues. V lost 7 bases, J lost 6 bases, and 7 bases stayed unmatched.

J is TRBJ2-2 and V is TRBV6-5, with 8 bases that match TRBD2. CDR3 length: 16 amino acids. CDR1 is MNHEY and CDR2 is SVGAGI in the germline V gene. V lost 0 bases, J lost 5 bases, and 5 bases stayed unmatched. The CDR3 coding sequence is TGTGCCAGCAGTTACTCTGGTCGGGGGGGAACCGGGGAGCTGTTTTTT. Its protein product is CASSYSGRGGTGELFF.

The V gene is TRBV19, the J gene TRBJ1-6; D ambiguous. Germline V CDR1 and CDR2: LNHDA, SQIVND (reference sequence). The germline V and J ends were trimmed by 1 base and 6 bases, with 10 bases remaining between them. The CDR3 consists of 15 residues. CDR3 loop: CASSIVEGPNSPLHF. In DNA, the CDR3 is TGTGCCAGTAGTATAGTGGAGGGTCCTAATTCACCCCTCCACTTT. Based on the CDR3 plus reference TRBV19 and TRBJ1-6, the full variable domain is DGGITQSPKYLFRKEGQNVTLSCEQNLNHDAMYWYRQDPGQGLRLIYYSQIVNDFQKGDIAEGYSVSREKKESFPLTVTSAQKNPTAFYLCASSIVEGPNSPLHFGNGTRLTVT.

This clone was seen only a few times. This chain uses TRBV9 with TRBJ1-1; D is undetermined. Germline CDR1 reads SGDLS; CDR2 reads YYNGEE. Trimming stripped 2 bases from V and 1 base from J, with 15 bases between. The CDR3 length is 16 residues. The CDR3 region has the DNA TGTGCCAGCAGCGTTCAAGGATCGGGGAGGAACACTGAAGCTTTCTTT. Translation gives CASSVQGSGRNTEAFF.

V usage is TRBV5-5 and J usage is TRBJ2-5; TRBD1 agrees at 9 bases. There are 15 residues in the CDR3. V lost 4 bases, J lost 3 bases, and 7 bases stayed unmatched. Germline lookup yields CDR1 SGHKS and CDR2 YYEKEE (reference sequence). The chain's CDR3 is CASSLRTGAEETQYF. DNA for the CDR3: TGTGCCAGCAGCCTGAGGACAGGGGCCGAAGAGACCCAGTACTTC.

For the CDR3, the DNA is TGTGCCAGCAGTGAAGCGCAGGGGGCAGGGAACACCATATATTTT. Translation gives CASSEAQGAGNTIYF. The chain links TRBV6-1 to TRBJ1-3; TRBD1 matches 8 bases. With 0 bases clipped from V and 7 bases from J, the junction kept 5 bases outside the gene matches. Germline V gene sequence: CDR1 MNHNS, CDR2 SASEGT. This CDR3 spans 15 amino acids.

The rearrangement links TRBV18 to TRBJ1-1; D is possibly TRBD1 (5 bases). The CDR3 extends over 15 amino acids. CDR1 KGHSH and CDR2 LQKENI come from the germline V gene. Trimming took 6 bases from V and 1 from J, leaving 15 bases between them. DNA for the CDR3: TGTGCCAGCTCCGCATCCGGGGGGGAGAACACTGAAGCTTTCTTT. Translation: CASSASGGENTEAFF.

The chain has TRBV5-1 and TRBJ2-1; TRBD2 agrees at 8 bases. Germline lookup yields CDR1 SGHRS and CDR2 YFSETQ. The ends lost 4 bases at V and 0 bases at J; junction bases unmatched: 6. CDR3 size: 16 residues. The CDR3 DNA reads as TGCGCCAGCAGCGGAAAAAGCGGGGGCTCCTACAATGAGCAGTTCTTC. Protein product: CASSGKSGGSYNEQFF.

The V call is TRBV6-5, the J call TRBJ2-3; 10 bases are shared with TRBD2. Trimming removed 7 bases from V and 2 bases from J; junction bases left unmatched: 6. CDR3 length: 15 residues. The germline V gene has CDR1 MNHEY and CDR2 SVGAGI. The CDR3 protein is CASTSLAGATDTQYF. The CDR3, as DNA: TGTGCCAGCACCTCCCTAGCGGGGGCCACAGATACGCAGTATTTT.

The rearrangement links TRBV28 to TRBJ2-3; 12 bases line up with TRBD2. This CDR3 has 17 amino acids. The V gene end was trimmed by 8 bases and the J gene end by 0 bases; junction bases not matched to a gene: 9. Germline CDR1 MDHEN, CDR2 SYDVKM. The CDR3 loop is CASGMTSGGTSTDTQYF. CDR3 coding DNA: TGTGCCAGCGGAATGACTAGCGGGGGAACTAGCACAGATACGCAGTATTTT.

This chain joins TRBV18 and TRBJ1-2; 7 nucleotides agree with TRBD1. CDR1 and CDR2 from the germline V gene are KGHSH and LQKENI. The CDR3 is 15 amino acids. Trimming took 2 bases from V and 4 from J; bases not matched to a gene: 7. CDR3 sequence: CASSPGTVPSYGYTF. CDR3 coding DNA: TGTGCCAGCTCACCAGGGACAGTTCCTAGCTATGGCTACACCTTC.

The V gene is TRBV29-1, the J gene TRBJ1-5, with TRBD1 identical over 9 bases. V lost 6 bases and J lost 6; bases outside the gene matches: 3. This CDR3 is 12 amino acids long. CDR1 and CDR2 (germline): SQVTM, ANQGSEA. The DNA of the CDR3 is TGCAGCGTCGGACAGGGGCCTCAGCCCCAGCATTTT. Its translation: CSVGQGPQPQHF.

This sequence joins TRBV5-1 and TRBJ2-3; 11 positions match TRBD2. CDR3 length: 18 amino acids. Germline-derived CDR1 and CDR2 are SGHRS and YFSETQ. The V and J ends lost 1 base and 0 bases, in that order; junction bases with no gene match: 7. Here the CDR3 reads CASSLRVPSGGSTDTQYF. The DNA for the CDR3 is TGCGCCAGCAGCTTGAGGGTGCCTAGCGGGGGGAGCACAGATACGCAGTATTTT.

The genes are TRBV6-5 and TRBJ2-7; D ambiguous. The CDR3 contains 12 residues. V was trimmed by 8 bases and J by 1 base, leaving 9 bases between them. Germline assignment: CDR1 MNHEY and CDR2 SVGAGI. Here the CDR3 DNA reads TGTGCCAGCGGTCTAGGATCCTACGAGCAGTACTTC. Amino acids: CASGLGSYEQYF.